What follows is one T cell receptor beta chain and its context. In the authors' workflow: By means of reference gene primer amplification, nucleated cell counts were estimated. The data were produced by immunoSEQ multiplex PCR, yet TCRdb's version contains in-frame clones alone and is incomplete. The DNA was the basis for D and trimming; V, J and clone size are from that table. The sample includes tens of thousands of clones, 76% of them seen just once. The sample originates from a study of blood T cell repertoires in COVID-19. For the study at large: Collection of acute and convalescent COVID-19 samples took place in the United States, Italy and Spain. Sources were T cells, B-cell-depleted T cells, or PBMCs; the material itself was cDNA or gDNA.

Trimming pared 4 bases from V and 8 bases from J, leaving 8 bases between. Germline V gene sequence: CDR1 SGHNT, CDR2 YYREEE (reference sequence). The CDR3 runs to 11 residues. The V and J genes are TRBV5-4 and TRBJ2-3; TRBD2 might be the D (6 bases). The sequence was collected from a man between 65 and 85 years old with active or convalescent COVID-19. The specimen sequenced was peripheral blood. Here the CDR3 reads CASSRESTQYF. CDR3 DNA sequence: TGTGCCAGCAGCCGGGAGTCTACGCAGTATTTT.